Listed here are 14 T cell receptor beta chains from one sample, sequenced in a study of radiotherapy plus CTLA-4 blockade in lung cancer. Assay used: immunoSEQ multiplex PCR; TCRdb lists only in-frame clones, some missing. The data show 9,500 to 15,000 clones, 80% to 90% seen once. This specimen consisted of peripheral blood, obtained from a patient treated with radiotherapy plus ipilimumab. Source of these receptors: a human donor with non-small cell lung cancer that progressed on radiotherapy plus ipilimumab.

The chain links TRBV5-1 to TRBJ1-5; D is unclear. CDR3 length: 11 residues. Germline V gives CDR1 SGHRS, CDR2 YFSETQ. V shed 0 bases and J shed 11 bases, with 6 bases lying between them. The CDR3 loop is CASSLVRAQHF. CDR3 in DNA: TGCGCCAGCAGCTTGGTACGGGCCCAGCATTTT. The entire variable domain, with the rest obtained from reference TRBV5-1 and TRBJ1-5, is as follows: KAGVTQTPRYLIKTRGQQVTLSCSPISGHRSVSWYQQTPGQGLQFLFEYFSETQRNKGNFPGRFSGRQFSNSRSEMNVSTLELGDSALYLCASSLVRAQHFGDGTRLSIL.

The chain has TRBV5-4 and TRBJ1-2; D may be TRBD1 (6 bases). Germline values: CDR1 SGHNT, CDR2 YYREEE (reference sequence). The CDR3 runs to 13 residues. V was clipped by 1 base and J by 5 bases, with 9 bases between them. CDR3 amino acids: CASSLWQGYGYTF. Written as DNA, the CDR3 is TGTGCCAGCAGCTTGTGGCAGGGGTATGGCTACACCTTC.

This clone has a single count. Other DNA sequences of this sample code for an identical CDR3. V usage is TRBV5-1 and J usage is TRBJ1-3; D unresolved. CDR3 length: 16 amino acids. Trimming stripped 1 base from V and 0 bases from J, with 11 bases between. Germline CDR1 reads SGHRS; CDR2 reads YFSETQ. The CDR3 is CASSLTGPYSGNTIYF. For the CDR3, the DNA is TGCGCCAGCAGCTTGACTGGTCCCTACTCTGGAAACACCATATATTTT.

The V gene is TRBV4-1, the J gene TRBJ1-2; 8 bases line up with TRBD1. V shed 3 bases, J shed 6 bases, and the junction held 3 bases outside the gene matches. The CDR3 is made up of 13 amino acids. Germline CDR1 and CDR2: MGHRA and YSYEKL. CDR3 nucleotides: TGCGCCAGCAGCCAGGACAGGGCCGATGGCTACACCTTC. Translated: CASSQDRADGYTF.

This clone came up once. The chain is built from TRBV2 and TRBJ2-3; 7 bases are shared with TRBD1. V lost 9 bases to trimming and J lost 4 bases; unmatched junction nucleotides: 7. The CDR3 has 13 residues. Germline V gene data show CDR1 as SNHLY and CDR2 as FYNNEI. The CDR3 DNA is TGTGCCAGTGAACAGGGGAATCCAGATACGCAGTATTTT. This translates into CASEQGNPDTQYF.

This chain joins TRBV7-2 and TRBJ2-7; maybe TRBD1 (5 bases). The CDR3 consists of 13 residues. Between the trimmed V and J ends, which lost 5 bases and 3 bases, there was a span of 11 bases. The germline gives CDR1 SGHTA, CDR2 FQGNSA. In nucleotides, the CDR3 is TGTGCCAGCAGCGTCCAGCAGGGCTACGAGCAGTACTTC. Its protein is CASSVQQGYEQYF.

The V gene is TRBV9, the J gene TRBJ1-6; 7 nucleotides agree with TRBD1. This CDR3 has 15 residues. Germline CDR1 and CDR2: SGDLS and YYNGEE. The ends lost 4 bases at V and 7 bases at J; junction bases unmatched: 8. CDR3 in DNA: TGTGCCAGCAGCCCCCCGACAGGGATGAATTCACCCCTCCACTTT. Its protein is CASSPPTGMNSPLHF.

This rearrangement joins TRBV18 to TRBJ1-1; D unresolved. Per the germline V gene, CDR1 is KGHSH and CDR2 is LQKENI. The CDR3 spans 14 residues. The V gene lost 6 bases and the J gene lost 4 bases, with 15 bases spanning the gap. The CDR3 region has the DNA TGTGCCAGCTCTCCCAATGGAATGGGCACTGAAGCTTTCTTT. It specifies CASSPNGMGTEAFF.

This clone was counted only a few times. This chain uses TRBV5-6 with TRBJ1-5; 12 bases line up with TRBD1. The CDR3 loop spans 16 amino acids. V lost 4 bases to trimming and J lost 6 bases; unmatched junction nucleotides: 8. In germline, CDR1 is SGHDT, CDR2 YYEEEE. The CDR3 loop reads CASSLTGTGGRQPQHF. The CDR3 DNA reads as TGTGCCAGCAGCCTAACCGGGACAGGGGGCCGTCAGCCCCAGCATTTT.

The chain has TRBV7-9 and TRBJ1-1; the D is unclear. Trimming cost V 2 bases and J 3 bases, with 13 bases left between them. The germline gives CDR1 SEHNR, CDR2 FQNEAQ (reference sequence). CDR3 length: 15 amino acids. Written as DNA, the CDR3 is TGTGCCAGCAGCTTAAGGTTCCTTGGGGACACTGAAGCTTTCTTT. It specifies CASSLRFLGDTEAFF.

The CDR3 nucleotides are TGCGCCAGCAGCTTGGGGGTCCGAGGTGATGAGCAGTTCTTC. It translates to CASSLGVRGDEQFF. The V and J genes are TRBV5-1 and TRBJ2-1; D call uncertain. This CDR3 is built from 14 residues. The V end was cut by 0 bases, the J end by 8 bases, with 12 bases between. Germline CDR1 SGHRS, CDR2 YFSETQ.

This clone has only a few counts. The chain has TRBV25-1 and TRBJ1-1; D call uncertain. Germline CDR1 and CDR2: MGHDK and SYGVNS. Trimming left V 5 bases short and J 0 bases short, with 16 bases between. The CDR3 covers 16 residues. CDR3: CASSPPSSGLNTEAFF. For the CDR3, the DNA is TGTGCCAGCAGTCCACCTTCTTCGGGGTTGAACACTGAAGCTTTCTTT.

The chain combines TRBV7-9 with TRBJ2-1; possibly TRBD1 or TRBD2 for D (5 bases each). The CDR3 extends over 13 amino acids. Germline lookup yields CDR1 SEHNR and CDR2 FQNEAQ (reference sequence). V lost 0 bases and J 13 bases, leaving 13 bases between the germline ends. The CDR3 spells CASSLAGETVQFF. The CDR3 DNA sequence: TGTGCCAGCAGCTTAGCGGGAGAGACAGTTCAGTTCTTC.

The J gene is TRBJ2-7, the V gene TRBV14; D uncertain. Trimming removed 1 base from V and 1 base from J, with 5 bases in between. Germline assignment: CDR1 SGHDN and CDR2 FVKESK. This CDR3 is 13 amino acids long. The CDR3 coding sequence is TGTGCCAGCAGCCAAGCGGCGTCCTACGAGCAGTACTTC. Its translation: CASSQAASYEQYF.